What follows are 26 T cell receptor beta chains derived from one specimen sequenced in a study of yellow fever vaccine responses in identical twins. MiXCR, applied by TCRdb to the RT-PCR reads, yields one record per CDR3 protein. The data show approximately 16,000 distinct CDR3 sequences, roughly 80% seen once. The sample was T cells from blood (PBMCs), unsorted or a sorted subset (not recorded which), taken before or after yellow fever vaccination (not recorded which). The receptors stem from a woman aged 18-29 years who received the yellow fever vaccine.

The sample holds one count of this clonotype. The chain recombines TRBV7-6 with TRBJ2-1, with D possibly matching TRBD1 (6 bases). The V end was cut by 5 bases, the J end by 7 bases, with 18 bases between. Germline CDR1 is SGHVS and CDR2 is FNYEAQ. There are 15 residues in the CDR3. The CDR3 protein is CASSLLTGQINEQFF. CDR3 coding DNA: TGTGCCAGCAGCCTCCTCACCGGACAGATAAATGAGCAGTTCTTC.

The chain couples TRBV29-1 to TRBJ1-1; the D gene is possibly TRBD1 (6 bases). V lost 4 bases and J 4 bases, leaving 7 bases between the germline ends. From germline, CDR1 is SQVTM and CDR2 ANQGSEA. The CDR3 has 11 amino acids. CDR3: CSVGGGTEAFF. CDR3 nucleotides: TGCAGCGTTGGAGGGGGCACTGAAGCTTTCTTT.

The genes are TRBV7-2 and TRBJ2-1; 8 positions agree with TRBD2. There are 16 residues in the CDR3. The V segment lost 1 base and the J segment 4 bases; nucleotides outside the gene matches: 6. Per germline, CDR1 SGHTA and CDR2 FQGNSA. The CDR3 spells CASSLGLAGVYNEQFF. The CDR3 coding sequence is TGTGCCAGCAGCTTAGGGCTAGCGGGCGTATACAATGAGCAGTTCTTC.

V usage is TRBV7-3 and J usage is TRBJ2-5, with TRBD2 matching 8 bases. The ends lost 2 bases at V and 2 bases at J; junction bases unmatched: 13. Germline V lookup: CDR1 SGHTA, CDR2 FQGTGA. The CDR3 is 18 residues long. Written as DNA, the CDR3 is TGTGCCAGCAGCTTAGCGTTCTCCGGGGGGGGGAATCAAGAGACCCAGTACTTC. It yields the protein CASSLAFSGGGNQETQYF.

V gene TRBV7-1 combines with J gene TRBJ2-1, with 13 nucleotides matching TRBD2. TRBV7-1 is treated as an ORF (open reading frame) with a function not yet certain. Germline trimming cut 3 bases from V and 6 bases from J; bases unmatched to any gene: 8. This CDR3 has 17 amino acids. In DNA, the CDR3 is TGTGCCAGCAGCTCTCGGACTAGCGGGGGTTGGGGCAATGAGCAGTTCTTC. Translated, it gives CASSSRTSGGWGNEQFF.

J is TRBJ2-1 and V is TRBV11-1; no reliable D call. The CDR3 is 11 amino acids. Germline lookup yields CDR1 SGHAT and CDR2 FQDESV (reference sequence). V was pared by 5 bases and J by 9 bases, with 8 bases between. CDR3 bases: TGTGCCAGCAGCCCGAACCTTGAGCAGTTCTTC. Its translation: CASSPNLEQFF.

This clonotype has a single count. The chain carries TRBV29-1 and TRBJ2-1; tentative D call: TRBD1 (5 bases). The CDR3 extends over 9 amino acids. Trimming removed 5 bases from V and 13 bases from J, with 9 bases in between. Germline V CDR1 and CDR2: SQVTM, ANQGSEA. The chain's CDR3 is CSVQDKQFF. The DNA of the CDR3 is TGCAGCGTTCAGGACAAACAGTTCTTC.

The V and J genes are TRBV5-1 and TRBJ2-7, with D possibly TRBD1 on 6 matching bases. V was shortened by 2 bases and J by 5 bases, with 14 bases between the two germline ends. CDR1 and CDR2 (germline): SGHRS, YFSETQ. CDR3 length equals 14 residues. DNA for the CDR3: TGCGCCAGCAGCTTTGGGGGCAGCAACCACGAGCAGTACTTC. It encodes CASSFGGSNHEQYF.

The chain carries TRBV28 and TRBJ2-4, with TRBD2 matching over 11 bases. Germline V CDR1 and CDR2: MDHEN, SYDVKM. The V segment lost 5 bases and the J segment 6 bases; nucleotides outside the gene matches: 12. The CDR3 totals 17 residues. CDR3 sequence reads: CASSTTSGTPQGNIQYF. CDR3 DNA sequence: TGTGCCAGCAGTACGACTAGCGGGACCCCTCAAGGAAACATTCAGTACTTC.

The chain joins TRBV5-4 to TRBJ2-7; D perhaps matches TRBD1 (6 bases). Germline V lookup: CDR1 SGHNT, CDR2 YYREEE (reference sequence). The CDR3 contains 15 residues. Trimming took off 2 bases at V and 5 bases at J, with 17 bases between the two ends. The DNA of the CDR3 is TGTGCCAGCAGCTTTGACAGACCTAAGGGGGACGAGCAGTACTTC. As protein: CASSFDRPKGDEQYF.

This rearrangement joins TRBV6-1 to TRBJ2-2; tentative D call: TRBD2 (5 bases). There are 14 residues in the CDR3. Trimming took off 4 bases at V and 7 bases at J, with 13 bases between the two ends. Germline CDR1 reads MNHNS; CDR2 reads SASEGT. Here the CDR3 reads CASSALEGIGELFF. DNA for the CDR3: TGTGCCAGCAGTGCCCTTGAGGGCATCGGGGAGCTGTTTTTT.

The V and J genes are TRBV6-5 and TRBJ1-2, with a weak D call TRBD1 (5 bases). The CDR3 extends over 15 amino acids. V dropped 0 bases and J dropped 7 bases, with 15 bases sitting between them. Looked up from germline, CDR1 is MNHEY and CDR2 is SVGAGI. CDR3 nucleotides: TGTGCCAGCAGTTACTCCGAATCCGGGGGAGCTGGCTACACCTTC. Translated: CASSYSESGGAGYTF.

V is TRBV9 and J is TRBJ1-2, with D tentatively TRBD1 (6 bases). Per the germline V gene, CDR1 is SGDLS and CDR2 is YYNGEE. The CDR3 has 15 residues. V was pared by 3 bases and J by 4 bases, with 16 bases between. The DNA of the CDR3 is TGTGCCAGCAGCGGAACACTGGGGGGGGCCTATGGCTACACCTTC. This translates into CASSGTLGGAYGYTF.

The count of this clonotype is one. This chain joins TRBV11-1 and TRBJ2-3, with TRBD1 identical over 8 bases. V was clipped by 5 bases and J by 3 bases; unmatched bases: 7. The length of the CDR3 is 15 residues. Germline CDR1 SGHAT, CDR2 FQDESV (reference sequence). The CDR3 DNA follows: TGTGCCAGCAGCACCCCGACAGGGGCTACAGATACGCAGTATTTT. Protein product: CASSTPTGATDTQYF.

The chain combines TRBV2 with TRBJ2-7, with D uncertain. Trimming removed 2 bases from V and 5 bases from J, with 13 bases in between. Germline CDR1 is SNHLY and CDR2 is FYNNEI. This CDR3 spans 14 amino acids. CDR3 nucleotides: TGTGCCAGCAGTGAAATACACCGATCCGACGAGCAGTACTTC. Protein: CASSEIHRSDEQYF.

The rearrangement links TRBV9 to TRBJ2-1, with 10 positions matching TRBD2. Germline V gene data show CDR1 as SGDLS and CDR2 as YYNGEE. The CDR3 contains 15 residues. Trimming removed 5 bases from V and 1 base from J; junction bases left unmatched: 3. The CDR3 DNA reads TGTGCCAGCAGTGAAGCGGGGGGGTCCTACAATGAGCAGTTCTTC. It yields the protein CASSEAGGSYNEQFF. Using reference TRBV9 and TRBJ2-1 for the parts outside the CDR3, the full variable domain is DSGVTQTPKHLITATGQRVTLRCSPRSGDLSVYWYQQSLDQGLQFLIQYYNGEERAKGNILERFSAQQFPDLHSELNLSSLELGDSALYFCASSEAGGSYNEQFFGPGTRLTVL.

This rearrangement joins TRBV2 to TRBJ2-5; D is unresolved. The CDR3 spans 11 residues. Germline loops: CDR1 SNHLY, CDR2 FYNNEI. The V gene lost 7 bases and the J gene lost 5 bases, with 8 bases spanning the gap. In DNA, the CDR3 is TGTGCCAGCACCAAGGCCGAGACCCAGTACTTC. Residues: CASTKAETQYF.

The rearrangement uses TRBV11-3 and TRBJ2-4, with D perhaps TRBD1 (6 bases). The CDR3 spans 16 residues. Looked up from germline, CDR1 is SGHNT and CDR2 is YENEEA. V dropped 2 bases and J dropped 1 base, with 12 bases sitting between them. CDR3 loop: CASSLTGSGAKNIQYF. CDR3 coding DNA: TGTGCCAGCAGCTTAACAGGGTCGGGGGCCAAAAACATTCAGTACTTC.

This clonotype showed up just once. Mismatch with germline at one junction end may stem from a read error. The V call is TRBV5-6, the J call TRBJ1-5; 8 bases fit TRBD1. The germline CDR1 and CDR2 sequences are SGHDT and YYEEEE. The CDR3 is made up of 16 amino acids. The CDR3 spells CASSLGGQAYNQPQHF. In nucleotides, the CDR3 is TGTGCCAGCAGTTTGGGGGGACAGGCTTACAATCAGCCCCAGCATTTT.

This chain joins TRBV11-1 and TRBJ2-7; TRBD1 might be the D (6 bases). CDR3 length: 15 residues. The V gene's germline CDR1 is SGHAT and CDR2 FQDESV (reference sequence). Trimming pared 0 bases from V and 2 bases from J, leaving 11 bases between. As DNA, the CDR3 is TGTGCCAGCAGCTTAGCGCCGGGACACACCTACGAGCAGTACTTC. Residues: CASSLAPGHTYEQYF.

The chain joins TRBV11-3 to TRBJ2-7, with D possibly being TRBD1 (5 bases). CDR1 is SGHNT, CDR2 YENEEA, per germline. Trimming cost V 4 bases and J 0 bases, with 10 bases left between them. The CDR3 is made up of 14 amino acids. The CDR3 loop is CASSSGHNSYEQYF. The CDR3 DNA reads as TGTGCCAGCAGCTCAGGACACAACTCCTACGAGCAGTACTTC. Combining the CDR3 with reference TRBV11-3 and TRBJ2-7 gives the whole variable domain EAGVVQSPRYKIIEKKQPVAFWCNPISGHNTLYWYLQNLGQGPELLIRYENEEAVDDSQLPKDRFSAERLKGVDSTLKIQPAELGDSAVYLCASSSGHNSYEQYFGPGTRLTVT.

V and J are TRBV24-1 and TRBJ2-5; D is ambiguous. The length of the CDR3 is 14 residues. V gave up 1 base and J gave up 3 bases, with 8 bases separating them. CDR1 and CDR2 (germline): KGHDR, SFDVKD. As DNA, the CDR3 is TGTGCCACCAGTGATTTCGGCGGAGAAGAGACCCAGTACTTC. It specifies CATSDFGGEETQYF.

CDR3 sequence reads: CSTTTDTQYF. CDR3 DNA: TGCAGTACCACCACAGATACGCAGTATTTT. V is TRBV20-1 and J is TRBJ2-3; D unclear. The length of the CDR3 is 10 residues. V dropped 8 bases and J dropped 2 bases, with 5 bases sitting between them. Germline V gene sequence: CDR1 DFQATT, CDR2 SNEGSKA (reference sequence).

The chain joins TRBV11-2 to TRBJ2-7, with 7 bases matching TRBD2. Germline CDR1 and CDR2: SGHAT and FQNNGV. V was pared by 5 bases and J by 6 bases, with 10 bases of the junction left unmatched. The CDR3 runs to 14 residues. CDR3 residues: CASSLWTSEGEQYF. The CDR3 DNA reads as TGTGCCAGCAGCCTTTGGACTAGTGAGGGCGAGCAGTACTTC.

The V gene is TRBV5-1, the J gene TRBJ2-1, with 7 nucleotides matching TRBD2. The CDR3 is made up of 12 amino acids. Germline V lookup: CDR1 SGHRS, CDR2 YFSETQ. V shed 5 bases, J shed 6 bases, and the junction held 2 bases outside the gene matches. Here the CDR3 DNA reads TGCGCCAGCAGTGGGGAGGGCAATGAGCAGTTCTTC. This encodes CASSGEGNEQFF.

The J gene is TRBJ2-1, the V gene TRBV6-1; D remains ambiguous. CDR3 size: 15 residues. Per the germline V gene, CDR1 is MNHNS and CDR2 is SASEGT. V lost 4 bases to trimming and J lost 0 bases, with 10 bases between them. CDR3 protein: CASSAPAGSYNEQFF. DNA for the CDR3: TGTGCCAGCAGTGCCCCGGCTGGCTCCTACAATGAGCAGTTCTTC.